The sequence of this T cell receptor beta chain was determined in a study of early stage breast cancer tumors. The wider study: Most invasive tumors, about 80% of the 16, were ER+/PR+/HER2-. Roughly 10-fold was the mean read coverage per sample.

The CDR3 has 13 amino acids. Germline values: CDR1 SEHNR, CDR2 FQNEAQ (reference sequence). Trimming left V 5 bases short and J 4 bases short, with 10 bases between. Study observations and caveats: Functional markers like CD4, CD8 and FOXP3 were missed in bulk sequencing.

Each sample had two DNA replicates, roughly 0.5 ug blood or around 1.5 ug tissue. Produced via immunoSEQ multiplex PCR; TCRdb's table is partial and in-frame only. The sample has some 28,000 clones; about 80% are singletons. As for this clone: No antigen is known for it. The same CDR3 can be traced to other DNA sequences in this sample.

This sequence was found in a person in their sixties with breast cancer. The sample was blood. V and J are TRBV7-9 and TRBJ2-3; D is possibly TRBD2 (5 bases). In nucleotides, the CDR3 is TGTGCCAGCAGCCCCCGAGGGCCAGATACGCAGTATTTT. As protein: CASSPRGPDTQYF. The full variable domain, completed using reference TRBV7-9 and TRBJ2-3, is DTGVSQNPRHKITKRGQNVTFRCDPISEHNRLYWYRQTLGQGPEFLTYFQNEAQLEKSRLLSDRFSAERPKGSFSTLEIQRTEQGDSAMYLCASSPRGPDTQYFGPGTRLTVL.